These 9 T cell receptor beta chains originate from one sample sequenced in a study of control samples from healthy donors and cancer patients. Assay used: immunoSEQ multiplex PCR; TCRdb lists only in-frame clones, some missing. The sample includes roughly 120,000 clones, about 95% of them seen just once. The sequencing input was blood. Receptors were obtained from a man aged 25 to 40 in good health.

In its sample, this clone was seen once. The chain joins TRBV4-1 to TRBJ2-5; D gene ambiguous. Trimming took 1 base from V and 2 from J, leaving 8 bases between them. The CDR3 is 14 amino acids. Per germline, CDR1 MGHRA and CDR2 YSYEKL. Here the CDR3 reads CASSQGGTQETQYF. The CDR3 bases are TGCGCCAGCAGCCAAGGAGGAACTCAAGAGACCCAGTACTTC.

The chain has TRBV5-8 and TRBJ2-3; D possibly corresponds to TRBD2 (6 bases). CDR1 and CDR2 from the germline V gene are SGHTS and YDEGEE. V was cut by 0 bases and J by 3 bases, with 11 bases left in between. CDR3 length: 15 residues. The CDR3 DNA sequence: TGTGCCAGCAGCTTGGCCATGGGACTGACAGATACGCAGTATTTT. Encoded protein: CASSLAMGLTDTQYF.

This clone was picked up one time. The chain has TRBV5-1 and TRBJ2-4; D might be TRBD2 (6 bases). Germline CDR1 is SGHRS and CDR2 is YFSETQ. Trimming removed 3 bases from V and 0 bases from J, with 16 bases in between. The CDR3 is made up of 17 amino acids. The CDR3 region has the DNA TGCGCCAGCAGCTCCCTGGCGGGGACGGGAGCCAAAAACATTCAGTACTTC. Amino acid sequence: CASSSLAGTGAKNIQYF.

The CDR3 nucleotides are TGTGCCAGCAGCAAGGAGACTAGCGGGGGTATAGGGACCCAGTACTTC. Protein: CASSKETSGGIGTQYF. V is TRBV5-4 and J is TRBJ2-5; 12 bases are a match to TRBD2. The CDR3 has 16 amino acids. V shed 4 bases and J 7 bases; nucleotides not matched to a gene: 11. CDR1 SGHNT and CDR2 YYREEE come from the germline V gene (reference sequence).

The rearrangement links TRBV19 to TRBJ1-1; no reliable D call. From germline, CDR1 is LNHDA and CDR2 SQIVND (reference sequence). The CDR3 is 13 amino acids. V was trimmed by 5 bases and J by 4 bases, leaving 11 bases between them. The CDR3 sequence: CASSPRGVTEAFF. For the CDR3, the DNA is TGTGCCAGTAGTCCCCGTGGGGTCACTGAAGCTTTCTTT. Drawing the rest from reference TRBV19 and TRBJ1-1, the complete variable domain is DGGITQSPKYLFRKEGQNVTLSCEQNLNHDAMYWYRQDPGQGLRLIYYSQIVNDFQKGDIAEGYSVSREKKESFPLTVTSAQKNPTAFYLCASSPRGVTEAFFGQGTRLTVV.

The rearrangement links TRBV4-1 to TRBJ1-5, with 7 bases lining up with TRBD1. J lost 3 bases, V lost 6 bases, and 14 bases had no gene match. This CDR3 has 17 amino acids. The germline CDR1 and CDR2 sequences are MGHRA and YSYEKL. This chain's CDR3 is CASSITTGSVTNQPQHF. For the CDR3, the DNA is TGCGCCAGCAGTATTACGACAGGGTCGGTTACCAATCAGCCCCAGCATTTT.

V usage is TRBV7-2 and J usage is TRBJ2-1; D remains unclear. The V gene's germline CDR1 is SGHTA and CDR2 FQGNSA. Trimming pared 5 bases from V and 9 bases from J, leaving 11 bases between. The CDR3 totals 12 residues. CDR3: CASSPTIGEQFF. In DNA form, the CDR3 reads TGTGCCAGCAGCCCCACAATAGGTGAGCAGTTCTTC.

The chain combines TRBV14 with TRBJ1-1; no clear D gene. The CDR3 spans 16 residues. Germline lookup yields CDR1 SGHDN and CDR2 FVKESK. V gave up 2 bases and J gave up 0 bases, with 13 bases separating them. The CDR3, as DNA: TGTGCCAGCAGCCAATACGGAATCTACATGAACACTGAAGCTTTCTTT. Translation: CASSQYGIYMNTEAFF.

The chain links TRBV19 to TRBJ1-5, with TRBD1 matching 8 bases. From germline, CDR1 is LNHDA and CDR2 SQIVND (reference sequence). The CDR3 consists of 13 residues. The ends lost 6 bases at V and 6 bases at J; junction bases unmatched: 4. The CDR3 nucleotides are TGTGCCAGTAGCAGGACAGGGTTTCAGCCCCAGCATTTT. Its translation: CASSRTGFQPQHF.